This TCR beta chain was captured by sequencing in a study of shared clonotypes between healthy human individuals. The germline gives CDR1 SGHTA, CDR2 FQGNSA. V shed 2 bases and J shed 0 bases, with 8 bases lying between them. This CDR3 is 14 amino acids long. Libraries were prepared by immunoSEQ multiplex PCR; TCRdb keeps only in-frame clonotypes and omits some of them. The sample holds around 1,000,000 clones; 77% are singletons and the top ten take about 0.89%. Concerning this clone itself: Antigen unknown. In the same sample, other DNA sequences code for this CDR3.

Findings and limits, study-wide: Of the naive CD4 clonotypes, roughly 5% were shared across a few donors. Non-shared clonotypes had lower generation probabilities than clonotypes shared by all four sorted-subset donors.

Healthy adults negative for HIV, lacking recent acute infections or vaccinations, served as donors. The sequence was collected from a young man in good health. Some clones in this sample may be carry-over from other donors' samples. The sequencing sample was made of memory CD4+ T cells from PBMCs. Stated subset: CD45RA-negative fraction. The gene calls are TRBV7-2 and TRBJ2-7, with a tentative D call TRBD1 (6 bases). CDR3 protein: CASSLTGSSYEQYF. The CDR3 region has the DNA TGTGCCAGCAGCTTAACAGGGAGCTCCTACGAGCAGTACTTC.